This is a list of T cell receptor beta chains from one sample in a study of shared clonotypes between healthy human individuals. The assay was immunoSEQ multiplex PCR, and TCRdb's table has in-frame clones only and misses some. The sample includes around 2.1 million clones, 90% to 95% of them seen just once. The sample was naive CD8+ T cells from PBMCs. The receptors here all came from a young man in good health. Some clones in this sample may be carry-over from other donors' samples. Both conserved end residues are part of each CDR3. Each record gives: J gene, clone size, V gene, CDR3 length, D gene, CDR3 DNA, CDR3 protein. The D gene is left open where the match is weak. For some rows the clone size is stated as once, few or many, or as a class when expanded; others skip it.

j_call: TRBJ2-7; clone_size: .; v_call: TRBV5-1; cdr3_length: 17; d_call: .; cdr3_nt: TGCGCCAGCAGCCCGGGGTTGGGGAGCACGCACTCCTACGAGCAGTACTTC; cdr3_aa: CASSPGLGSTHSYEQYF
j_call: TRBJ2-7; clone_size: .; v_call: TRBV7-9; cdr3_length: 16; d_call: .; cdr3_nt: TGTGCCAGCAGCTGGCCCGGGATCGGCAGCACCTACGAGCAGTACTTC; cdr3_aa: CASSWPGIGSTYEQYF
j_call: TRBJ1-5; clone_size: .; v_call: TRBV28; cdr3_length: 19; d_call: .; cdr3_nt: TGTGCCAGCAGTTTATCTATTGTTACAGGGACCCATGGCAATCAGCCCCAGCATTTT; cdr3_aa: CASSLSIVTGTHGNQPQHF
j_call: TRBJ2-7; clone_size: .; v_call: TRBV27; cdr3_length: 14; d_call: .; cdr3_nt: TGTGCCAGCAGTTTAATAGCCAGCTCCTACGAGCAGTACTTC; cdr3_aa: CASSLIASSYEQYF
j_call: TRBJ1-1; clone_size: once; v_call: TRBV19; cdr3_length: 17; d_call: .; cdr3_nt: TGTGCCAGTAGTATTCCCGCTCTGAGAGAAGGGGGCACTGAAGCTTTCTTT; cdr3_aa: CASSIPALREGGTEAFF
j_call: TRBJ2-7; clone_size: .; v_call: TRBV29-1; cdr3_length: 14; d_call: TRBD1; cdr3_nt: TGCAGCGTAGGACCGGGACAGCTCTCCTACGAGCAGTACTTC; cdr3_aa: CSVGPGQLSYEQYF
j_call: TRBJ1-1; clone_size: .; v_call: TRBV9; cdr3_length: 15; d_call: .; cdr3_nt: TGTGCCAGCAGCTCTAACCCGACCGCAAACACTGAAGCTTTCTTT; cdr3_aa: CASSSNPTANTEAFF
j_call: TRBJ2-1; clone_size: .; v_call: TRBV7-8; cdr3_length: 14; d_call: TRBD2; cdr3_nt: TGTGCCAGCAGCTACCCCGGGACTAGATATGAGCAGTTCTTC; cdr3_aa: CASSYPGTRYEQFF
j_call: TRBJ2-7; clone_size: once; v_call: TRBV9; cdr3_length: 14; d_call: .; cdr3_nt: TGTGCCAGCAGCCGACGTGGTGGAGCCCACGAGCAGTACTTC; cdr3_aa: CASSRRGGAHEQYF
j_call: TRBJ2-1; clone_size: .; v_call: TRBV27; cdr3_length: 14; d_call: .; cdr3_nt: TGTGCCAGCAAAGGGGGAAGCTCCTACAATGAGCAGTTCTTC; cdr3_aa: CASKGGSSYNEQFF
j_call: TRBJ2-7; clone_size: .; v_call: TRBV10-3; cdr3_length: 15; d_call: TRBD2; cdr3_nt: TGTGCCATCAACCCGACTAGCGGGACGTCCTACGAGCAGTACTTC; cdr3_aa: CAINPTSGTSYEQYF
j_call: TRBJ2-3; clone_size: .; v_call: TRBV7-9; cdr3_length: 14; d_call: .; cdr3_nt: TGTGCCACCCAGAGAGGGGGAGGCACAGATACGCAGTATTTT; cdr3_aa: CATQRGGGTDTQYF
j_call: TRBJ2-5; clone_size: .; v_call: TRBV4-3; cdr3_length: 15; d_call: .; cdr3_nt: TGCGCCAGCAGCCCCTACAGGGGGGGAGAAGAGACCCAGTACTTC; cdr3_aa: CASSPYRGGEETQYF
j_call: TRBJ1-5; clone_size: .; v_call: TRBV19; cdr3_length: 16; d_call: .; cdr3_nt: TGTGCCAGTAGTCGGCGTGGAGAGAACCCCTATCAGCCCCAGCATTTT; cdr3_aa: CASSRRGENPYQPQHF
j_call: TRBJ2-3; clone_size: once; v_call: TRBV15; cdr3_length: 15; d_call: .; cdr3_nt: TGTGCCACGAAATCCCCCGAGAGTGGCACAGATACGCAGTATTTT; cdr3_aa: CATKSPESGTDTQYF